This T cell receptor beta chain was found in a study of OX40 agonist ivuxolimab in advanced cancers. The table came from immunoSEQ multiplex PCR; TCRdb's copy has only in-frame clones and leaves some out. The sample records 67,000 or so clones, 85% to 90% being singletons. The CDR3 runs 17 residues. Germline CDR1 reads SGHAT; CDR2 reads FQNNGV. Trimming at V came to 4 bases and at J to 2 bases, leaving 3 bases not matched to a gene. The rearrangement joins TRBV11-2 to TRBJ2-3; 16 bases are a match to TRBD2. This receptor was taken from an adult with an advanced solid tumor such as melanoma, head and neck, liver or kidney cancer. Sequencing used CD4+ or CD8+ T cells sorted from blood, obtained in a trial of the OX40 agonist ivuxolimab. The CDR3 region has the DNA TGTGCCAGCAGCTCCGGGACTAGCGGGGGGGCCACAGATACGCAGTATTTT. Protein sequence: CASSSGTSGGATDTQYF. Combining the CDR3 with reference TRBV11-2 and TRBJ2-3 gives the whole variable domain EAGVAQSPRYKIIEKRQSVAFWCNPISGHATLYWYQQILGQGPKLLIQFQNNGVVDDSQLPKDRFSAERLKGVDSTLKIQPAKLEDSAVYLCASSSGTSGGATDTQYFGPGTRLTVL.